This T cell receptor (beta chain) is from a study of cytomegalovirus exposure and HLA in healthy donors. Study information: Prior work identified 95 million to 120 million unique TCR beta sequences in some 180 million T cells. General study points: V- and J-gene trimming of TCR beta was linked (in a later analysis) to a missense DCLRE1C variant.

While unrecorded immune exposures were likely, the donors were nominally healthy when sampled. Both 60 Vbeta primers and 13 Jbeta primers went into the PCR. Using immunoSEQ multiplex PCR, the repertoire was profiled, and TCRdb retains in-frame clones only, with some absent. This sample's table has around 74,000 clones. As regards this clone: Its antigen is unidentified.

The CDR3 has 17 residues. J was trimmed by 5 bases and V by 1 base; bases with no gene match: 10. Germline-derived CDR1 and CDR2 are SGHTA and FQGNSA. V usage is TRBV7-2 and J usage is TRBJ1-2, with 10 nucleotides matching TRBD1. This sequence was found in a man in his thirties or forties in good health and CMV-seronegative. Sequenced sample: PBMCs. The CDR3 DNA reads TGTGCCAGCAGCTTAGTGCCCGCGACAGGGGGCATGTATGGCTACACCTTC. It is translated as CASSLVPATGGMYGYTF.